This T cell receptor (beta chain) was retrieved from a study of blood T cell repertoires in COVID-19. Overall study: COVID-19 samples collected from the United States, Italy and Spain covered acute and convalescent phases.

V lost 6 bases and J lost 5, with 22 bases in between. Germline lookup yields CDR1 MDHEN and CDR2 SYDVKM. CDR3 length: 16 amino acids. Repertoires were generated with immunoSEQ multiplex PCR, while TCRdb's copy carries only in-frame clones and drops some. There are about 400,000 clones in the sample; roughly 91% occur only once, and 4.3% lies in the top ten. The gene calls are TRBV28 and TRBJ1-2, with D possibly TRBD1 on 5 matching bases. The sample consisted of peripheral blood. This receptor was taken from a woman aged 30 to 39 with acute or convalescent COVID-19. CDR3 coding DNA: TGTGCCAGCAGCGGTCAGGAGAAAGGGGCTGGGTATGGCTACACCTTC. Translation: CASSGQEKGAGYGYTF.